A selection of T cell receptor beta chains follows, all from one sample in a study of cytomegalovirus exposure and HLA in healthy donors. Sequenced by immunoSEQ multiplex PCR; TCRdb stores in-frame clones only, minus some. The sample lists more than 140,000 clones; roughly 82% were seen once. Sequenced input: PBMCs. Source of these receptors: a man aged 18-30 years in good health and CMV-seropositive. The CDR3 runs from the conserved cysteine through the conserved F or W.

j_call v_call cdr3_aa
TRBJ2-7 TRBV19 CASSITPGVNYEQYF
TRBJ2-7 TRBV11-2 CASSPTSAGAGGQYF
TRBJ2-5 TRBV25-1 CASSAGLAVETQYF
TRBJ2-7 TRBV7-9 CAAAGLKDYEQYF
TRBJ2-7 TRBV25-1 CASTRTGGDEQYF
TRBJ1-1 TRBV7-6 CASSLAEGGRVNTEAFF
TRBJ2-2 TRBV28 CASSPLGTITGELFF
TRBJ2-6 TRBV9 CASSAGQYDSGANVLTF
TRBJ1-1 TRBV7-9 CASSYLGHLEAFF
TRBJ2-3 TRBV5-1 CASSSFPRGATTDTQYF
TRBJ2-5 TRBV5-1 CASSFTGGRETQYF
TRBJ2-7 TRBV4-1 CASSQHGGEQYF
TRBJ1-1 TRBV28 CASSPRATEAFF
TRBJ2-5 TRBV5-8 CASSLALAGAIETQYF
TRBJ2-1 TRBV29-1 CSITSGEQFF
TRBJ1-5 TRBV18 CASSPPFGTEMGDQPQHF
TRBJ1-5 TRBV5-8 CASSWDINQPQHF
TRBJ1-5 TRBV6-5 CASSPDRAFGQPQHF
TRBJ2-3 TRBV9 CASSVGVAGGTDTQYF
TRBJ2-1 TRBV10-1 CAFSGSDEQFF
TRBJ2-7 TRBV6-1 CASGSGAPYEQYF
TRBJ1-5 TRBV6-1 CASRDRNQPQHF
TRBJ2-3 TRBV19 CASAATDTQYF
TRBJ2-3 TRBV29-1 CSVEGGGTDTQYF
TRBJ2-7 TRBV2 CASSSTGLVRYEQYF
TRBJ1-1 TRBV6-5 CASRPDRGITEAFF
TRBJ2-7 TRBV27 CASSLVAGVPTPEQYF
TRBJ1-2 TRBV27 CASSLLADSHYTF
TRBJ2-7 TRBV28 CASSLLPSGLYEQYF
TRBJ2-1 TRBV12-5 CASGPQISSYNEQFF
TRBJ1-2 TRBV5-1 CASSLAGGQVEGYTF
TRBJ1-3 TRBV19 CASTSTPGNTIYF
TRBJ2-7 TRBV4-2 CASSLSGVSSYEQYF
TRBJ1-1 TRBV5-6 CASSFSGSMNTEAFF
TRBJ2-5 TRBV2 CASREEETQYF
TRBJ1-6 TRBV5-1 CASSVEGSNSPLHF
TRBJ2-7 TRBV27 CASSLSRGQYSYEQYF
TRBJ1-2 TRBV29-1 CSVEGRGRTGANYGYTF
TRBJ2-1 TRBV6-5 CASSYSVAGGYNEQFF
TRBJ2-5 TRBV7-9 CASSLGDGGYQETQYF
TRBJ2-5 TRBV12-2 CASRLAGGADEYF
TRBJ2-2 TRBV15 CATSRQIRSGTKDGELFF
TRBJ2-3 TRBV28 CASRKDRGVPDTQYF
TRBJ1-2 TRBV6-5 CASGRPLGNYGYTF
TRBJ1-1 TRBV28 CASSSGLGALNTEAFF
TRBJ2-7 TRBV10-3 CAISTHSGSYEQYF
TRBJ2-7 TRBV5-5 CASRSTGGHEQYF
TRBJ2-2 TRBV5-4 CASSLPSGELFF